What follows are 20 T cell receptor beta chains derived from one specimen sequenced in a study of blood T cell repertoires in COVID-19. Measured with immunoSEQ multiplex PCR; TCRdb has only the in-frame clones, and not every one. The sample carries roughly 36,000 clones, 90% to 95% recorded once. Specimen: peripheral blood. The receptors stem from a human donor with active COVID-19. The donor label of this sample is uncertain.

The chain carries TRBV5-1 and TRBJ1-2; D might be TRBD1 (5 bases). In germline, CDR1 is SGHRS, CDR2 YFSETQ. Between the trimmed V and J ends, which lost 7 bases and 10 bases, there was a span of 26 bases. This CDR3 region has 15 residues. The CDR3 protein is CASGALEGLLYVYTF. For the CDR3, the DNA is TGCGCCAGCGGCGCCCTGGAGGGGTTGCTCTACGTCTACACCTTC.

The rearrangement links TRBV3-1 (or the pseudogene TRBV3-2) to TRBJ2-7; 10 nucleotides line up with TRBD1. The CDR3 runs 14 residues. V was pared by 4 bases and J by 5 bases, with 5 bases of the junction left unmatched. In germline, CDR1 is LGHDT, CDR2 YNNKEL (reference sequence). The CDR3 coding sequence is TGTGCCAGCAGCCCACGACAGGGGGCCGACGAGCAGTACTTC. This sequence encodes CASSPRQGADEQYF.

In its sample, this clone was seen once. The chain is built from TRBV9 and TRBJ2-7; TRBD1 agrees at 8 bases. The V and J ends lost 0 bases and 2 bases, in that order; junction bases with no gene match: 4. Per the germline V gene, CDR1 is SGDLS and CDR2 is YYNGEE. CDR3 size: 15 residues. The CDR3 nucleotides are TGTGCCAGCAGCGTAGCTGGACAGGGACCCTACGAGCAGTACTTC. Protein product: CASSVAGQGPYEQYF.

V and J are TRBV29-1 and TRBJ1-2; D might be TRBD1 (5 bases). The CDR3 consists of 12 residues. The V and J ends lost 5 bases and 6 bases respectively, with 13 bases between them. CDR1 is SQVTM and CDR2 is ANQGSEA in the germline V gene. The CDR3 is CSVRGGSDGYTF. CDR3 DNA: TGCAGCGTTCGGGGGGGATCGGATGGCTACACCTTC.

The gene calls are TRBV7-2 and TRBJ2-4; a possible D gene is TRBD1 (6 bases). The CDR3 has 15 residues. Germline V gene sequence: CDR1 SGHTA, CDR2 FQGNSA. The V and J ends lost 2 bases and 8 bases respectively, with 16 bases between them. CDR3 region: CASSLQFTGPDIQYF. In nucleotides, the CDR3 is TGTGCCAGCAGCTTACAGTTTACAGGGCCGGACATTCAGTACTTC.

This sequence joins TRBV5-6 and TRBJ2-5; no clear D. Germline V CDR1 and CDR2: SGHDT, YYEEEE. This CDR3 is built from 14 residues. With 0 bases removed from V and 5 bases from J, the gap between germline ends came to 11 bases. The DNA of the CDR3 is TGTGCCAGCAGCTTGGCTGGCTCTTCGGAGACCCAGTACTTC. Translated: CASSLAGSSETQYF.

The chain uses TRBV20-1 and TRBJ2-5; perhaps TRBD1 as D (6 bases). The germline V gene encodes CDR1 DFQATT and CDR2 SNEGSKA (reference sequence). The CDR3 totals 14 residues. Trimming removed 3 bases from V and 2 bases from J, with 13 bases in between. CDR3 protein: CSASIGGHQETQYF. DNA of the CDR3: TGCAGTGCTAGTATAGGGGGACATCAAGAGACCCAGTACTTC.

J is TRBJ2-4 and V is TRBV7-2; 7 positions agree with TRBD1. V lost 5 bases to trimming and J lost 7 bases; unmatched junction nucleotides: 11. CDR3 length: 15 residues. CDR1 is SGHTA and CDR2 is FQGNSA in the germline V gene. CDR3 region: CASSQQEQGWNIQYF. CDR3 in DNA: TGTGCCAGCAGCCAACAAGAACAGGGGTGGAACATTCAGTACTTC.

The chain employs TRBV12-3 or TRBV12-4 and TRBJ2-2; D is perhaps TRBD1 (6 bases). The V end lost 6 bases, the J end lost 5 bases, and 10 bases lay between the germline ends. The CDR3 contains 13 residues. CDR3 in DNA: TGTGCCAGCAGCAGGACAGAGACCGGGGAGCTGTTTTTT. Translation gives CASSRTETGELFF.

This chain links TRBV19 with TRBJ2-1; TRBD1 is a possible D gene (5 bases). Trimming removed 5 bases from V and 6 bases from J, with 11 bases in between. From germline, CDR1 is LNHDA and CDR2 SQIVND (reference sequence). The CDR3 contains 13 residues. CDR3 protein: CASSRDRGNEQFF. CDR3 bases: TGTGCCAGTAGTCGAGACAGAGGCAATGAGCAGTTCTTC.

V is TRBV5-6 and J is TRBJ2-3; D is uncertain. The CDR3 contains 15 residues. Germline CDR1 SGHDT, CDR2 YYEEEE. The V and J ends lost 2 bases and 2 bases respectively, with 12 bases between them. CDR3 nucleotides: TGTGCCAGCAGCTTTTGGAGCAGTCACACAGATACGCAGTATTTT. Translation gives CASSFWSSHTDTQYF.

The chain joins TRBV7-2 to TRBJ1-2, with D possibly being TRBD1 (6 bases). CDR1 is SGHTA, CDR2 FQGNSA, per germline. The CDR3 runs 16 residues. V was pared by 5 bases and J by 1 base, with 17 bases between. The CDR3 DNA reads as TGTGCCAGCAGCCCAGAGGGGGGGTCGAGTAACTATGGCTACACCTTC. Translating gives CASSPEGGSSNYGYTF. The full variable domain, with the rest looked up from reference TRBV7-2 and TRBJ1-2, is GAGVSQSPSNKVTEKGKDVELRCDPISGHTALYWYRQSLGQGLEFLIYFQGNSAPDKSGLPSDRFSAERTGGSVSTLTIQRTQQEDSAVYLCASSPEGGSSNYGYTFGSGTRLTVV.

The rearrangement uses TRBV6-5 and TRBJ2-5; the match to TRBD1 covers 9 bases. There are 15 residues in the CDR3. CDR1 is MNHEY and CDR2 is SVGAGI in the germline V gene. The V and J ends lost 4 bases and 5 bases, in that order; junction bases with no gene match: 8. This chain's CDR3 is CASSLGTGFRETQYF. The CDR3 nucleotides are TGTGCCAGCAGTTTAGGGACAGGGTTCAGGGAGACCCAGTACTTC.

The V and J genes are TRBV6-1 and TRBJ2-3, with TRBD1 identical over 9 bases. The CDR3 has 18 residues. V lost 4 bases to trimming and J lost 4 bases; unmatched junction nucleotides: 15. Germline CDR1 is MNHNS and CDR2 is SASEGT. The CDR3 is CASSALQGAFSDPDTQYF. The CDR3 coding sequence is TGTGCCAGCAGTGCTTTACAGGGGGCGTTTTCTGATCCAGATACGCAGTATTTT.

The rearrangement joins TRBV28 to TRBJ2-2; 10 nucleotides line up with TRBD2. This CDR3 comprises 16 residues. The V and J ends lost 3 bases and 6 bases, in that order; junction bases with no gene match: 7. In germline, CDR1 is MDHEN, CDR2 SYDVKM. The chain's CDR3 is CASSFVSGRAAGELFF. For the CDR3, the DNA is TGTGCCAGCAGTTTCGTCAGCGGGAGGGCCGCCGGGGAGCTGTTTTTT. The complete variable domain, with remaining parts taken from reference TRBV28 and TRBJ2-2, reads DVKVTQSSRYLVKRTGEKVFLECVQDMDHENMFWYRQDPGLGLRLIYFSYDVKMKEKGDIPEGYSVSREKKERFSLILESASTNQTSMYLCASSFVSGRAAGELFFGEGSRLTVL.

The chain joins TRBV5-1 to TRBJ2-1; 12 nucleotides agree with TRBD2. This CDR3 region has 17 residues. The V and J ends lost 2 bases and 6 bases, in that order; junction bases with no gene match: 9. In germline, CDR1 is SGHRS, CDR2 YFSETQ. Written as DNA, the CDR3 is TGCGCCAGCAGCTTAGGATCGACTAGCGGGGGCCTCAATGAGCAGTTCTTC. It encodes CASSLGSTSGGLNEQFF.

A single count supports this clone. The gene calls are TRBV9 and TRBJ1-2, with TRBD1 matching over 7 bases. The J segment lost 7 bases and the V segment lost 4 bases, leaving 4 bases of the junction unmatched. Germline V gene sequence: CDR1 SGDLS, CDR2 YYNGEE. This CDR3 is built from 12 residues. CDR3 nucleotides: TGTGCCAGCAGCACAAACAGGGGTGGCTACACCTTC. Translated, it gives CASSTNRGGYTF.

V is TRBV6-5 and J is TRBJ2-5, with D maybe TRBD2 (5 bases). Germline V gives CDR1 MNHEY, CDR2 SVGAGI. The CDR3 covers 15 residues. Deletions cut 6 bases from V and 3 bases from J, with 17 bases between. The CDR3, as DNA: TGTGCCAGCAGCCGAAGCTGGACGCGGGAAGAGACCCAGTACTTC. Its translation is CASSRSWTREETQYF.

This clone showed up just once. The rearrangement links TRBV28 to TRBJ2-7, with TRBD2 matching 9 bases. CDR1 and CDR2 from the germline V gene are MDHEN and SYDVKM. This CDR3 spans 15 amino acids. Trimming removed 7 bases from V and 7 bases from J; junction bases left unmatched: 14. Here the CDR3 DNA reads TGTGCCAGCACCCTAGCGGTAGCGGGAGTAGGTGAGCAGTACTTC. This sequence encodes CASTLAVAGVGEQYF.

J is TRBJ2-2 and V is TRBV19; 12 positions agree with TRBD1. The CDR3 runs to 16 residues. The V gene's germline CDR1 is LNHDA and CDR2 SQIVND (reference sequence). V was pared by 5 bases and J by 4 bases, with 5 bases of the junction left unmatched. The CDR3 bases are TGTGCCAGTAGTCCCGGGACAGGGGGCATCACCGGGGAGCTGTTTTTT. Translation: CASSPGTGGITGELFF.